This is a list of T cell receptor beta chains from one sample in a study of CD8+CD57+ T cells in acquired aplastic anemia. MiXCR was run by TCRdb on the reads, yielding one entry per CDR3 protein. The sample holds approximately 470,000 distinct CDR3 sequences, around 32% seen once. Sequenced material: sorted CD4+, CD8+, or CD8+CD57+ T cells (not recorded which) from PBMCs. These receptors were taken from a human donor with aplastic anemia. Both conserved end residues are part of each CDR3. Each record gives: D gene, J gene, V gene, clone size, CDR3 DNA, CDR3 protein. A D gene is named only where the DNA matches it firmly. For some rows the clone size is stated as once, few or many, or as a class when expanded; others skip it.

d_call: -; j_call: TRBJ1-1; v_call: TRBV7-9; clone_size: -; cdr3_nt: TGTGCCAGCAGCCCTCCAGGGGAGCGGGAAGCTTTCTTT; cdr3_aa: CASSPPGEREAFF
d_call: -; j_call: TRBJ1-2; v_call: TRBV2; clone_size: many; cdr3_nt: TGTGCCAGCAGTGCTTTGTCAAGCTTCTATGGCTACACCTTC; cdr3_aa: CASSALSSFYGYTF
d_call: -; j_call: TRBJ1-5; v_call: TRBV7-2; clone_size: many; cdr3_nt: TGTGCCAGCAGCAACAGGGGCAATCAGCCCCAGCATTTT; cdr3_aa: CASSNRGNQPQHF
d_call: -; j_call: TRBJ2-1; v_call: TRBV18; clone_size: -; cdr3_nt: TGTCCCAGCTCACCACCATCAGGACACGATGAGCAGTTCTTC; cdr3_aa: CPSSPPSGHDEQFF
d_call: -; j_call: TRBJ2-1; v_call: TRBV2; clone_size: -; cdr3_nt: TGTGCCAGCAGTCACCCCGACAGCAATGAGCAGTTCTTC; cdr3_aa: CASSHPDSNEQFF
d_call: TRBD2; j_call: TRBJ2-3; v_call: TRBV11-2; clone_size: -; cdr3_nt: TGTGCCAGCAGCTTAGAGGGGAGCGGGGGGGCCGGCAGCACAGATACGCAGTATTTT; cdr3_aa: CASSLEGSGGAGSTDTQYF
d_call: -; j_call: TRBJ1-4; v_call: TRBV19; clone_size: -; cdr3_nt: TGTGCCAGTAGTACCCAAGCAACTAATGAAAAACTGTTTTTT; cdr3_aa: CASSTQATNEKLFF
d_call: -; j_call: TRBJ2-3; v_call: TRBV7-2; clone_size: -; cdr3_nt: TGTGCCAGCAGCTCGGCACTCGGTTACACAGATACGCAGTATTTT; cdr3_aa: CASSSALGYTDTQYF
d_call: -; j_call: TRBJ1-3; v_call: TRBV11-2; clone_size: -; cdr3_nt: TGTGCCAGCAGCTTACTATCGACACTGGGCTCTGGAAACACCATATATTTT; cdr3_aa: CASSLLSTLGSGNTIYF
d_call: TRBD1; j_call: TRBJ1-2; v_call: TRBV7-2; clone_size: -; cdr3_nt: TGTGCCAGCAGCCCGCGACAGGGGGGAGGCTACACCTTC; cdr3_aa: CASSPRQGGGYTF
d_call: TRBD1; j_call: TRBJ1-2; v_call: TRBV19; clone_size: many; cdr3_nt: TGTGCCACCAGACAGGGGGATGGCTACACCTTC; cdr3_aa: CATRQGDGYTF
d_call: -; j_call: TRBJ2-7; v_call: TRBV20-1; clone_size: -; cdr3_nt: TGCAGTGCGGGGGAGGCAGCCTACGAGCAGTACTTC; cdr3_aa: CSAGEAAYEQYF
d_call: -; j_call: TRBJ1-1; v_call: TRBV20-1; clone_size: few; cdr3_nt: TGCAGTGTCAACCTAGGGAACACTGAAGCTTTCTTT; cdr3_aa: CSVNLGNTEAFF
d_call: TRBD2; j_call: TRBJ2-7; v_call: TRBV2; clone_size: -; cdr3_nt: TGTGCCAGCACCCCGACTAGCGGGAGCTACGAGCAGTACTTC; cdr3_aa: CASTPTSGSYEQYF
d_call: -; j_call: TRBJ1-2; v_call: TRBV12-3/TRBV12-4; clone_size: -; cdr3_nt: TGTGCCAGCAGTTTAGGGCAGGGGAATACTAACTATGGCTACACCTTC; cdr3_aa: CASSLGQGNTNYGYTF
d_call: -; j_call: TRBJ1-2; v_call: TRBV10-3; clone_size: many; cdr3_nt: TGTGCCATCAGTGAGTCAATGTTAGGCCGTGGCTACACCTTC; cdr3_aa: CAISESMLGRGYTF